This entry is about one T cell receptor (beta chain). The CDR3 loop spans 14 amino acids. The protocol was immunoSEQ multiplex PCR, while the TCRdb copy is restricted to in-frame clones and leaves out a portion. The table shows 68,000 or so clones, with 92% occurring only once. The sample is drawn from a study of technical replicates of blood from a handful of donors. The V call is TRBV21-1, the J call TRBJ2-2; no check of the table's D call, TRBD1, against the DNA was made. TRBV21-1 is termed a pseudogene. This receptor was identified in a human donor in good health. Sample: T cells isolated from PBMCs. The CDR3 nucleotides read TGTGCCGTTATCAGGACAATGAACACCGGGGAGCTGTTTTTT. Its protein is CAVIRTMNTGELFF.